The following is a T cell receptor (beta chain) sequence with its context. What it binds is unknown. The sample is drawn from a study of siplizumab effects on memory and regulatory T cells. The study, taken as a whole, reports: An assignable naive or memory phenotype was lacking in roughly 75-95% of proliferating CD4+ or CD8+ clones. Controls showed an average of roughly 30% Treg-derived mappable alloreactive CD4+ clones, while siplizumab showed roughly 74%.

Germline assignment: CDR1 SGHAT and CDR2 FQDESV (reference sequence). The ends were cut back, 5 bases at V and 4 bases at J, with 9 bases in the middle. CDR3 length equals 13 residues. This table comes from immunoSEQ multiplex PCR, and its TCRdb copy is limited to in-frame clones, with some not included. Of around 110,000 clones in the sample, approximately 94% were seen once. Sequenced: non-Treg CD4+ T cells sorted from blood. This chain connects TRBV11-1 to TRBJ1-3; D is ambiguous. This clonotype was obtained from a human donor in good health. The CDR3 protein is CASSETEGNTIYF. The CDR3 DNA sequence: TGTGCCAGCAGCGAAACGGAGGGAAACACCATATATTTT.